Sequencing of this TCR beta chain was carried out in a study of cytomegalovirus exposure and HLA in healthy donors. Comment on this clone: What it binds is unknown.

The CDR3 runs to 15 residues. Germline CDR1 SEHNR, CDR2 FQNEAQ (reference sequence). Between the trimmed V and J ends, which lost 1 base and 7 bases, there was a span of 13 bases. The study, taken as a whole, reports: Sequencing likely produced, as an artifact, a cluster of highly shared sequence variants. According to an earlier analysis, most TCR beta V segments yielded productive rearrangements about 90% or about 30% of the time.

PCR primers comprised 60 Vbeta and 13 Jbeta primers. Under the authors' procedure: Later reanalysis found around 74 million unique TCR beta chains, around 9.9 million of them shared. Profiled with immunoSEQ multiplex PCR; TCRdb holds only in-frame clones, not every one. For V, J and clone size, that table is used; D and trimming come from the DNA. The table shows nearly 110,000 clones, with 75% occurring only once. The receptor's source is a man between 40 and 49 years old in good health and CMV-seronegative. Sequenced: PBMCs. V gene TRBV7-9 combines with J gene TRBJ2-2; D perhaps matches TRBD1 (5 bases). CDR3 bases: TGTGCCAGCAGCTTAGGAGCTAGGGGTATCGGGGAGCTGTTTTTT. Translated: CASSLGARGIGELFF.